This record looks at one TCR beta chain sequence and its context. The data are from a study of T cells in Graves' hyperthyroidism and ophthalmopathy. The CDR3 is 14 residues long. The V end was cut by 5 bases, the J end by 6 bases, with 17 bases between. Germline V gives CDR1 SGHVS, CDR2 FNYEAQ. RNA transcripts served as the template for amplifying TCR beta CDR3 regions. TCR CDR3 regions were first amplified by RT-PCR with HTBI primers. TCRdb analysed the multiplex PCR reads with MiXCR anew, one entry per CDR3 protein. The table has roughly 580,000 distinct CDR3 sequences, approximately 14% seen once. This sequence joins TRBV7-6 and TRBJ2-7; D possibly corresponds to TRBD2 (7 bases). The sample was blood. The clonotype originates from a woman aged 30 to 39 with Graves' hyperthyroidism that later progressed to Graves' ophthalmopathy. The CDR3 nucleotides are TGTGCCAGCAGCCCCCCTCAGGCGGGGGCCGAGCAGTACTTC. Amino acid sequence: CASSPPQAGAEQYF.